This T cell receptor beta chain stems from a study of blood T cell repertoires in COVID-19. CDR3 length equals 15 residues. Germline lookup yields CDR1 LNHDA and CDR2 SQIVND (reference sequence). V gave up 7 bases and J gave up 9 bases; unmatched junction bases: 16. Only in-frame clones appear in the TCRdb table, and some are missing; sequencing was by immunoSEQ multiplex PCR. Here the sample spans 210,000 or so clones, about three quarters being singletons. V is TRBV19 and J is TRBJ2-5; 8 bases match TRBD1. The sequence was collected from an elderly woman with active or convalescent COVID-19. Sequencing was carried out using peripheral blood. The chain's CDR3 is CASNNRDRPIWAQYF. The CDR3 DNA reads as TGTGCCAGTAATAACCGGGACAGGCCGATTTGGGCCCAGTACTTC.